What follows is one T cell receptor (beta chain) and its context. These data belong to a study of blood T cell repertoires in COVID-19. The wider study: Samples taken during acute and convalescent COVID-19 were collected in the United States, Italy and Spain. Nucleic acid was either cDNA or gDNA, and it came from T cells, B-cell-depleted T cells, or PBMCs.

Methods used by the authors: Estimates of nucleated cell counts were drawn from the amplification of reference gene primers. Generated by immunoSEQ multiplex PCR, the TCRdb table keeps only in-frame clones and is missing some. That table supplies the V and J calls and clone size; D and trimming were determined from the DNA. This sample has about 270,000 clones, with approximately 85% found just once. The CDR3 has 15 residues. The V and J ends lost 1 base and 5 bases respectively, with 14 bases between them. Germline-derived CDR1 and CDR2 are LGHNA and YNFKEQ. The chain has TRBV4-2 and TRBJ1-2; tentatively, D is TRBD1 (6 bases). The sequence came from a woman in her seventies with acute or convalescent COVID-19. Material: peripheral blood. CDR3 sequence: CASSQVGGPRYGYTF. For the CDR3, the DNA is TGTGCCAGCAGCCAAGTAGGGGGACCAAGATATGGCTACACCTTC.